This T cell receptor beta chain was found in a study of T cell responses to AZD1222 COVID-19 vaccine. The overall study: Researchers grouped second doses given at about 4 or about 12 weeks into one pool. Overall study findings and caveats: Baseline testing showed seropositivity in only five to seven AZD1222 recipients.

The data were produced by immunoSEQ multiplex PCR, yet TCRdb's version contains in-frame clones alone and is incomplete. The table has some 86,000 clones, roughly nine tenths seen once. Remarks on this clone: Its antigen is not known.

Germline V gives CDR1 MDHEN, CDR2 SYDVKM. The V and J ends lost 8 bases and 11 bases, in that order; junction bases with no gene match: 13. This CDR3 comprises 15 residues. Source: peripheral blood, taken on day 0 of AZD1222 vaccination. V usage is TRBV28 and J usage is TRBJ1-6, with 9 bases lining up with TRBD1. This sequence was found in an adult in good health. The DNA for the CDR3 is TGTGCCAGCGGAATGGGGGACAGGGTGTGGACACCCCTCCACTTT. It codes for CASGMGDRVWTPLHF.